This T cell receptor beta chain was profiled in a study of T-cell reconstitution after alpha-beta-depleted transplantation in children. Study-level results: Two months or so post-transplant, alpha-beta T cells reportedly derived from several hundred expanded graft clones. Recipient T cells and thymic progenitors that survived were the source of the high TCRbeta diversity seen at day 60 in some patients. A year had passed since transplant, and T-cell counts and diversity by then came mostly from newly produced T cells.

A TCRbeta library incorporating unique molecular identifiers was prepared. TCRdb fed the PCR reads into MiXCR, producing one record per CDR3 protein. The sample lists more than 400,000 distinct CDR3 sequences; more than 9.5% were seen once. The germline gives CDR1 MNHEY, CDR2 SVGEGT. The CDR3 is made up of 14 amino acids. The ends were cut back, 8 bases at V and 5 bases at J, with 17 bases in the middle. In regard to this clonotype: No antigen is known for it. A much bigger clone sits one base away, suggesting this may be a read error.

The V and J genes are TRBV6-2 or TRBV6-3 and TRBJ2-3; possibly TRBD2 for D (7 bases). Material: PBMCs, mostly from graft donor cells, obtained 180 days after TCRalphabeta/CD19-depleted stem cell transplant. The source of this sequence is a female patient aged 2-10 years who had a stem cell transplant for aplastic anemia, so the T cells may come from the graft donor. The CDR3 DNA sequence: TGTGCCAGCCAACGTCGGAGGGGGGGAGATACGCAGTATTTT. This sequence encodes CASQRRRGGDTQYF.